This entry is about one T cell receptor (beta chain). The specificity of this receptor is unknown. Per-base qualities were not stored, and no clone one base away is much larger. This specimen's time point label, interpreted: about 28 days (+/-7) after the second vaccine dose. AZD1222 recipients whose second dose came at about 4 weeks and those whose second dose came at about 12 weeks were combined into one group, since spike-specific TCR depth and breadth did not differ between the two schedules. Samples from vaccinated people were obtained from the UK trials COV001 and COV002, which included a single-blind randomized controlled phase 2/3 trial of AZD1222 (ChAdOx1 nCoV-19) in healthy adults. Trial participant PBMC samples were collected at day 0 and day 28 after the second dose for TCRbeta chain sequencing. The sample originates from a study of T cell responses to AZD1222 COVID-19 vaccine (dated by TCRdb to the early 2020s). Background on the whole study: A total of 233 trial participants underwent TCR sequencing, of whom 200 to 220 had received two doses of AZD1222 and about 25 had received two doses of the MenACWY control vaccine. Trial participants were enrolled into age subgroups of 18-55, 56-69 and 70-plus years, which contained about 150, 28 and 57 TCR-sequenced participants, respectively. Points the paper makes about the study in general: In the small 56-69-year group, the increase in depth fell short of significance, most likely because of low power. Epitopes outside the regions mutated in the B.1.351 and B.1.1.7 variants were reportedly recognized by nearly half of the unique spike-specific TCRs. The vaccine-associated CD4 TCRs covered the entire spike protein, and the dominant responses fell in regions 160-218 and 743-854. Participants were mostly white British, with more females than males. The authors suggested clonal diversity may have been underestimated. No day 14 peak-response samples were available, so repertoires were characterized only after the peak T cell response. A significant rise in spike-specific TCR breadth and depth was observed after two AZD1222 doses relative to day 0 and relative to MenACWY recipients. Conclusions about previously exposed vaccinees are limited, since just six or seven AZD1222 recipients were seropositive for SARS-CoV-2 at baseline.

The CDR3 holds 14 amino acids from the cysteine to the phenylalanine. Of the read, only the CDR3 DNA is kept; its 42 bases are in frame from base 1. Trimming at the junction amounts to 7 bases on V and 2 bases on J, and the germline ends lie 17 bases apart. The germline V gene (reference sequence) yields GTSNPN for CDR1 and SVGIG for CDR2. The CDR3 regions of human TCRbeta chains were analyzed by immunosequencing. As for how the authors treated the data: Repertoire TCRs were matched against a reference library of SARS-CoV-2-specific TCRs generated with the MIRA antigen-specificity platform. Breadth was defined as the fraction of unique TCRs that were SARS-CoV-2-associated. Depth was defined as the fraction of total T cells that were SARS-CoV-2-associated. Each spike-specific TCR was assigned to its reactive spike region and to a CD4 or CD8 class using the MIRA data. Log10-transformed breadth and depth values were compared by one-way ANOVA with Sidak's multiple comparisons tests. Drawn from immuneACCESS, this table holds only the in-frame rearrangements with V and J called that TCRdb kept. Clones are partly lost; checked studies trace under half to an unresolved V gene and leave the rest unexplained. V and J calls and clone size follow that table, whereas D and trimming were derived from the DNA. This sample comprises about 78,000 clones, just over 90% of them detected only once. Jointly, the top ten make up about 3.5% of the sample.

Sample: peripheral blood, taken 28 days after the second AZD1222 dose. This clonotype was obtained from an adult who received the AZD1222 COVID-19 vaccine. The sequence is built from TRBV30 and TRBJ1-2; the D region possibly corresponds to TRBD1 (5 bases align). The CDR3 sequence is CAYDRPGRNYGYTF. At the DNA level, the sequence is TGTGCCTACGACCGGCCAGGGAGGAACTATGGCTACACCTTC.